These T cell receptor beta chains were read from a single sample in a study of T cell changes during pregnancy in multiple sclerosis. Only in-frame clones appear in the TCRdb table, and some are missing; sequencing was by immunoSEQ multiplex PCR. The sample lists 50,000 to 65,000 clones, 75% to 90% occurring once. The sample was peripheral blood, taken after pregnancy. These receptors were obtained from a female donor with multiple sclerosis, enrolled in a pregnancy study. CDR3s leave out the opening cysteine and the closing phenylalanine or tryptophan. Not every row has a clone size; where given, it reads once, few, many or a size class.

len: 9; j_gene: TRBJ2-3; abundance: NA; v_gene: TRBV20-1; CDR3aa: SAPRGDTQY
len: 17; j_gene: TRBJ2-3; abundance: once; v_gene: TRBV5-1; CDR3aa: ASSSRLAGLSLSTDTQY
len: 15; j_gene: TRBJ1-1; abundance: NA; v_gene: TRBV18; CDR3aa: ASSPFAGQAGNTEAF
len: 16; j_gene: TRBJ1-1; abundance: NA; v_gene: TRBV2; CDR3aa: ASSEPYGTGVRNTEAF
len: 11; j_gene: TRBJ1-1; abundance: few; v_gene: TRBV6-5; CDR3aa: ASTWALNTEAF
len: 12; j_gene: TRBJ2-2; abundance: NA; v_gene: TRBV7-9; CDR3aa: ASSPWAGSGELF
len: 11; j_gene: TRBJ1-5; abundance: NA; v_gene: TRBV27; CDR3aa: ASSQQGRGPQH
len: 12; j_gene: TRBJ2-7; abundance: NA; v_gene: TRBV5-1; CDR3aa: ASSFGRGSYEQY
len: 12; j_gene: TRBJ1-3; abundance: once; v_gene: TRBV9; CDR3aa: ASSVAGFGNTIY
len: 15; j_gene: TRBJ2-3; abundance: NA; v_gene: TRBV9; CDR3aa: ASSVFGTSGAADTQY
len: 12; j_gene: TRBJ1-1; abundance: NA; v_gene: TRBV28; CDR3aa: ASTAGDRGTEAF
len: 11; j_gene: TRBJ1-2; abundance: NA; v_gene: TRBV5-1; CDR3aa: ASGRGQGDGYT
len: 14; j_gene: TRBJ2-7; abundance: NA; v_gene: TRBV5-1; CDR3aa: ASSLGLAGESYEQY
len: 10; j_gene: TRBJ1-5; abundance: NA; v_gene: TRBV29-1; CDR3aa: SAGHYNQPQH
len: 11; j_gene: TRBJ2-5; abundance: NA; v_gene: TRBV6-5; CDR3aa: ASSRGSLETQY
len: 12; j_gene: TRBJ1-6; abundance: NA; v_gene: TRBV6-7; CDR3aa: ASSFRVINSPLH
len: 14; j_gene: TRBJ2-7; abundance: NA; v_gene: TRBV27; CDR3aa: ASRITSGGRNYEQY
len: 12; j_gene: TRBJ1-1; abundance: NA; v_gene: TRBV5-1; CDR3aa: ASSLSQGYTEAF
len: 16; j_gene: TRBJ2-7; abundance: once; v_gene: TRBV5-1; CDR3aa: ASSSPGQGATAKYEQY
len: 10; j_gene: TRBJ1-2; abundance: NA; v_gene: TRBV29-1; CDR3aa: SVARGVWGYT
len: 13; j_gene: TRBJ2-1; abundance: NA; v_gene: TRBV30; CDR3aa: AWRAVGGAYNEQF